These 30 T cell receptor beta chains were sequenced from one sample in a study of regulatory dendritic cells for organ transplantation. Assay: immunoSEQ multiplex PCR; the TCRdb copy retains only in-frame clones and omits some. The table shows about 28,000 clones, with more than 70% occurring only once. Sequences were obtained from naive CD8+ T cells from blood. Subset meaning: CD45RA+ naive T cells. These TCRs come from a human donor in good health.

The V gene is TRBV7-6, the J gene TRBJ1-1; D is perhaps TRBD1 (6 bases). Germline V lookup: CDR1 SGHVS, CDR2 FNYEAQ. CDR3 length: 13 amino acids. V lost 10 bases to trimming and J lost 4 bases, with 16 bases between them. The CDR3 DNA reads TGTGCCACCGTACAGGGAGAAGGCACTGAAGCTTTCTTT. It translates to CATVQGEGTEAFF. The full variable domain, with the rest looked up from reference TRBV7-6 and TRBJ1-1, is GAGVSQSPRYKVTKRGQDVALRCDPISGHVSLYWYRQALGQGPEFLTYFNYEAQQDKSGLPNDRFSAERPEGSISTLTIQRTEQRDSAMYRCATVQGEGTEAFFGQGTRLTVV.

The chain is built from TRBV7-9 and TRBJ2-1; a possible D gene is TRBD2 (5 bases). Germline V gives CDR1 SEHNR, CDR2 FQNEAQ (reference sequence). Trimming took off 6 bases at V and 0 bases at J, with 9 bases between the two ends. This CDR3 has 14 residues. The chain's CDR3 is CASRPGTSYNEQFF. The CDR3 nucleotides read TGTGCCAGCAGACCGGGAACCTCCTACAATGAGCAGTTCTTC.

This clone has only a few counts. This sequence joins TRBV5-4 and TRBJ2-7, with TRBD2 identical over 8 bases. This CDR3 region has 14 residues. The junction had 5 bases not matched to a gene; V was cut back by 3 bases and J by 3 bases. Germline V lookup: CDR1 SGHNT, CDR2 YYREEE (reference sequence). The DNA for the CDR3 is TGTGCCAGCAGCTCCACAGGGACTAGCTACGAGCAGTACTTC. Protein sequence: CASSSTGTSYEQYF.

This clone was seen more than once but under ten times. V is TRBV6-5 and J is TRBJ2-2; D call uncertain. The CDR3 spans 11 residues. CDR1 and CDR2 (germline): MNHEY, SVGAGI. Trimming left V 6 bases short and J 4 bases short, with 3 bases between. Here the CDR3 reads CASRATGELFF. DNA of the CDR3: TGTGCCAGCAGGGCCACCGGGGAGCTGTTTTTT.

The chain links TRBV29-1 to TRBJ1-2, with D possibly being TRBD1 (6 bases). Trimming took 3 bases from V and 4 from J, leaving 15 bases between them. The length of the CDR3 is 14 residues. Germline V gives CDR1 SQVTM, CDR2 ANQGSEA. The CDR3 DNA reads TGCAGCGTTGATTCTAGAGGGGGGGCCTATGGCTACACCTTC. Its translation: CSVDSRGGAYGYTF.

The chain has TRBV19 and TRBJ1-5, with a possible D match to TRBD1 (6 bases). The V gene's germline CDR1 is LNHDA and CDR2 SQIVND (reference sequence). The CDR3 has 16 residues. Deletions cut 3 bases from V and 0 bases from J, with 12 bases between. The CDR3 DNA reads TGTGCCAGTAGTATCTGGGACACTTATAGCAATCAGCCCCAGCATTTT. Its translation is CASSIWDTYSNQPQHF.

V gene TRBV2 combines with J gene TRBJ2-1; 9 positions match TRBD1. After removal of 10 bases from V and 9 bases from J, the junction contained 4 bases not matched to a gene. The CDR3 spans 11 residues. The V gene's germline CDR1 is SNHLY and CDR2 FYNNEI. The CDR3 loop is CATQGAIEQFF. The DNA for the CDR3 is TGTGCCACACAGGGGGCTATTGAGCAGTTCTTC.

This clone has just one count. V is TRBV4-1 and J is TRBJ2-3; 10 nucleotides align to TRBD1. The J segment lost 2 bases and the V segment lost 1 base, leaving 6 bases of the junction unmatched. The CDR3 is made up of 17 amino acids. Germline loops: CDR1 MGHRA, CDR2 YSYEKL. CDR3 in DNA: TGCGCCAGCAGCCAAGGACCTGGACAGGGGGTCACAGATACGCAGTATTTT. Its translation: CASSQGPGQGVTDTQYF.

The genes are TRBV9 and TRBJ2-1, with TRBD2 identical over 7 bases. Trimming took 0 bases from V and 9 from J; bases not matched to a gene: 12. Looked up from germline, CDR1 is SGDLS and CDR2 is YYNGEE. The CDR3 extends over 16 amino acids. CDR3 DNA: TGTGCCAGCAGCGTAGCTGGTTACAAGCGGGGAAGTGAGCAGTTCTTC. It codes for CASSVAGYKRGSEQFF.

The CDR3 protein is CASSLGQGDEQYF. DNA of the CDR3: TGTGCCAGCAGCTTGGGACAGGGTGACGAGCAGTACTTC. J is TRBJ2-7 and V is TRBV11-3, with 9 bases that match TRBD1. This CDR3 comprises 13 residues. Germline lookup yields CDR1 SGHNT and CDR2 YENEEA. The V gene end was trimmed by 3 bases and the J gene end by 5 bases; junction bases not matched to a gene: 2.

This chain uses TRBV29-1 with TRBJ1-2; 7 nucleotides match TRBD1. CDR1 and CDR2 (germline): SQVTM, ANQGSEA. The V segment lost 0 bases and the J segment 6 bases; nucleotides outside the gene matches: 19. CDR3 length: 18 residues. The CDR3 DNA reads TGCAGCGTTGAAGATGGAGGGACCGGGACAGCCAACTTCGATGGCTACACCTTC. Its protein product is CSVEDGGTGTANFDGYTF.

The rearrangement uses TRBV7-9 and TRBJ2-3, with TRBD2 identical over 7 bases. Germline CDR1 is SEHNR and CDR2 is FQNEAQ (reference sequence). Trimming took 2 bases from V and 2 from J; bases not matched to a gene: 13. This CDR3 has 18 residues. This CDR3 is CASSLTFRDSGLTDTQYF. The CDR3, as DNA: TGTGCCAGCAGCTTAACTTTCAGAGATAGCGGGCTCACAGATACGCAGTATTTT.

V is TRBV19 and J is TRBJ2-7; TRBD1 matches at 11 bases. Germline-derived CDR1 and CDR2 are LNHDA and SQIVND (reference sequence). V lost 4 bases, J lost 2 bases, and 1 base stayed unmatched. There are 14 residues in the CDR3. CDR3 sequence (DNA): TGTGCCAGTAGTACGGGACAGGGGGCCTACGAGCAGTACTTC. Its translation is CASSTGQGAYEQYF.

The rearrangement uses TRBV19 and TRBJ1-1; D gene ambiguous. This CDR3 region has 14 residues. V was pared by 3 bases and J by 1 base, with 9 bases between. Germline CDR1 is LNHDA and CDR2 is SQIVND (reference sequence). The CDR3 is CASSIISSNTEAFF. The CDR3 DNA reads TGTGCCAGTAGTATTATTTCCTCGAACACTGAAGCTTTCTTT.

The rearrangement joins TRBV4-2 to TRBJ2-3, with TRBD2 as a possible D gene (7 bases). V lost 5 bases and J 0 bases, leaving 15 bases between the germline ends. The CDR3 is 16 residues long. The germline V gene encodes CDR1 LGHNA and CDR2 YNFKEQ. CDR3 sequence (DNA): TGTGCCAGCAGCTCGGGGGGCATTTCTAGCACAGATACGCAGTATTTT. Amino acids: CASSSGGISSTDTQYF.

The CDR3 sequence: CASSRAQGPSGNTIYF. The DNA for the CDR3 is TGTGCCAGCAGCCGAGCACAGGGCCCCTCTGGAAACACCATATATTTT. J is TRBJ1-3 and V is TRBV11-3; D perhaps matches TRBD1 (6 bases). With 5 bases removed from V and 0 bases from J, the gap between germline ends came to 14 bases. CDR1 is SGHNT and CDR2 is YENEEA in the germline V gene. This CDR3 is built from 16 residues.

This clone was recorded a few times. This chain uses TRBV6-5 with TRBJ1-2; TRBD1 matches 7 bases. V lost 2 bases and J lost 7; bases outside the gene matches: 4. Germline values: CDR1 MNHEY, CDR2 SVGAGI. This CDR3 has 13 amino acids. CDR3 residues: CASSYAGQSGYTF. CDR3 nucleotide sequence: TGTGCCAGCAGTTACGCGGGACAGAGTGGCTACACCTTC.

Only one count was recorded for this clone. This rearrangement joins TRBV7-2 to TRBJ2-1; 8 bases are a match to TRBD2. The CDR3 totals 16 residues. Germline assignment: CDR1 SGHTA and CDR2 FQGNSA. The V segment lost 1 base and the J segment 6 bases; nucleotides outside the gene matches: 8. This chain's CDR3 is CASSLVGRGVFNEQFF. DNA for the CDR3: TGTGCCAGCAGCTTAGTAGGGCGGGGGGTTTTCAATGAGCAGTTCTTC. Full variable domain (rest looked up from reference TRBV7-2 and TRBJ2-1): GAGVSQSPSNKVTEKGKDVELRCDPISGHTALYWYRQSLGQGLEFLIYFQGNSAPDKSGLPSDRFSAERTGGSVSTLTIQRTQQEDSAVYLCASSLVGRGVFNEQFFGPGTRLTVL.

V usage is TRBV19 and J usage is TRBJ2-1; D is unclear. In germline, CDR1 is LNHDA, CDR2 SQIVND (reference sequence). CDR3 length equals 15 residues. V was trimmed by 1 base and J by 4 bases, leaving 11 bases between them. CDR3 residues: CASSIAGSPYNEQFF. The CDR3 coding sequence is TGTGCCAGTAGTATAGCCGGGTCCCCTTACAATGAGCAGTTCTTC.

The chain links TRBV4-2 to TRBJ1-1, with TRBD1 as a possible D gene (5 bases). Trimming pared 0 bases from V and 11 bases from J, leaving 13 bases between. The CDR3 has 13 amino acids. Germline V CDR1 and CDR2: LGHNA, YNFKEQ. The CDR3 DNA is TGTGCCAGCAGCCAAGAGGGGGGAGGAATGGCTTTCTTT. This gives the protein CASSQEGGGMAFF.

This clone was seen once. The chain uses TRBV5-6 and TRBJ2-7; 10 positions match TRBD1. This CDR3 comprises 16 residues. The V and J ends lost 3 bases and 2 bases, in that order; junction bases with no gene match: 8. CDR1 is SGHDT, CDR2 YYEEEE, per germline. In DNA, the CDR3 is TGTGCCAGCAGCTCCATACCGGGACAGGGGACCTACGAGCAGTACTTC. This gives the protein CASSSIPGQGTYEQYF.

The rearrangement links TRBV2 to TRBJ2-1; TRBD2 is a possible D gene (5 bases). V lost 8 bases and J 7 bases, leaving 6 bases between the germline ends. Germline CDR1 is SNHLY and CDR2 is FYNNEI. The CDR3 length is 10 residues. The CDR3 here is CASAGNEQFF. The CDR3 region has the DNA TGTGCCAGCGCGGGTAATGAGCAGTTCTTC.

The chain links TRBV6-5 to TRBJ1-6, with 7 bases aligning to TRBD1. J gave up 9 bases and V 2 bases, and 4 bases lay outside the gene matches. Per the germline V gene, CDR1 is MNHEY and CDR2 is SVGAGI. The CDR3 has 14 amino acids. CDR3 sequence: CASSYGTVTSPLHF. The CDR3 DNA is TGTGCCAGCAGTTACGGGACAGTTACTTCACCCCTCCACTTT.

This chain uses TRBV11-2 with TRBJ2-7; 7 bases match TRBD2. Germline V gene sequence: CDR1 SGHAT, CDR2 FQNNGV. This CDR3 comprises 16 residues. Trimming took 4 bases from V and 6 from J; bases not matched to a gene: 15. DNA for the CDR3: TGTGCCAGCAGCTCCGAGGTGGGGACTAAGTTCCGCGAGCAGTACTTC. It yields the protein CASSSEVGTKFREQYF.

The chain uses TRBV5-5 and TRBJ1-5; TRBD1 matches at 7 bases. V was pared by 3 bases and J by 0 bases, with 9 bases of the junction left unmatched. CDR3 length: 17 amino acids. The germline V gene has CDR1 SGHKS and CDR2 YYEKEE (reference sequence). The CDR3 DNA reads as TGTGCCAGCAGCTCGGAAGGGACAGCTTATAGCAATCAGCCCCAGCATTTT. This codes for CASSSEGTAYSNQPQHF.

This chain uses TRBV7-6 with TRBJ1-1; tentatively, D is TRBD1 (6 bases). Deletions cut 5 bases from V and 1 base from J, with 8 bases between. Per germline, CDR1 SGHVS and CDR2 FNYEAQ. The CDR3 consists of 13 residues. In nucleotides, the CDR3 is TGTGCCAGCAGCGACAGGTCGAACACTGAAGCTTTCTTT. Translated, it gives CASSDRSNTEAFF.

The CDR3 sequence is CASSQEGPLGFVPDTQYF. CDR3 bases: TGCGCCAGCAGCCAAGAAGGCCCACTAGGGTTTGTGCCAGATACGCAGTATTTT. V and J are TRBV4-3 and TRBJ2-3, with a weak D call TRBD2 (5 bases). The V end lost 0 bases, the J end lost 4 bases, and 20 bases lay between the germline ends. CDR1 and CDR2 (germline): LGHNA, YSLEER. The CDR3 runs 18 residues.

The chain carries TRBV7-9 and TRBJ1-3, with TRBD1 matching 7 bases. The germline V gene encodes CDR1 SEHNR and CDR2 FQNEAQ (reference sequence). The CDR3 contains 18 residues. V lost 5 bases, J lost 0 bases, and 13 bases stayed unmatched. CDR3 protein: CASSQRTDRRISGNTIYF. CDR3 DNA sequence: TGTGCCAGCAGCCAACGGACGGACAGGAGGATCTCTGGAAACACCATATATTTT.

The rearrangement links TRBV2 to TRBJ2-7, with 8 nucleotides matching TRBD2. The V gene's germline CDR1 is SNHLY and CDR2 FYNNEI. Trimming at V came to 1 base and at J to 1 base, leaving 3 bases not matched to a gene. The CDR3 has 15 residues. Written as DNA, the CDR3 is TGTGCCAGCAGTGAAGAAAGCGGGGGATCCTACGAGCAGTACTTC. It translates to CASSEESGGSYEQYF.

This clone appeared once. The gene calls are TRBV11-3 and TRBJ2-3; the match to TRBD2 covers 7 bases. The germline V gene has CDR1 SGHNT and CDR2 YENEEA. V gave up 5 bases and J gave up 2 bases; unmatched junction bases: 10. This CDR3 is 16 amino acids long. The DNA of the CDR3 is TGTGCCAGCAGCCCCCCTGGGGGGGACTACACAGATACGCAGTATTTT. Its protein product is CASSPPGGDYTDTQYF.